This section outlines one TCR beta chain sequence together with its context. One base away lies a much larger clone, so this may be a sequencing read error. CDR3-region Arm-PCR and iRepertoire HTBI primers produced the TCR beta libraries. TCRdb redid the calling of the multiplex PCR reads with MiXCR, one entry per CDR3 protein. This sample yields about 440,000 distinct CDR3 sequences, of which about 15% are seen a single time; around 17% belongs to the top ten. V was shortened by 7 bases and J by 3 bases, with 10 bases between the two germline ends. Germline values: CDR1 GTSNPN, CDR2 SVGIG (reference sequence). This CDR3 is 11 amino acids long. The data originate from a study of regulatory T cells in long-lasting Graves disease. Time point specified: newly diagnosed GD, antithyroid drugs for less than 3 months. PBMCs provided the RNA from which the TCR library was made. The same sample was also used in a study of T cells in Graves' hyperthyroidism and ophthalmopathy.

The rearrangement joins TRBV30 to TRBJ2-7, with D hard to call. The receptor comes from a woman in her twenties or thirties with Graves disease. The sample consisted of peripheral blood mononuclear cells (PBMCs), taken at new diagnosis, from a patient treated with antithyroid drugs. Here the CDR3 DNA reads TGTGCCTTGACTCTCATCTACGAGCAGTACTTC. Its protein product is CALTLIYEQYF. Looking up the rest from reference TRBV30 and TRBJ2-7 gives the full variable domain: SQTIHQWPATLVQPVGSPLSLECTVEGTSNPNLYWYRQAAGRGLQLLFYSVGIGQISSEVPQNLSASRPQDRQFILSSKKLLLSDSGFYLCALTLIYEQYFGPGTRLTVT.